One and the same sample provided the 7 T cell receptor beta chains below, sequenced in a study of shared clonotypes between healthy human individuals. Here immunoSEQ multiplex PCR was the method, and the copy in TCRdb shows in-frame clones only, minus some. The sample has about 2.1 million clones; just over 90% are singletons. As defined, naive CD8 cells were CD45RO-negative and positively selected for CCR7, with terminally differentiated effector memory CD45RA+ cells excluded. Sequenced: naive CD8+ T cells from PBMCs. These receptors came from a man aged 18 to 30 in good health. Some clones in this sample may be carry-over from other donors' samples.

This clone was recorded a few times. The CDR3 sequence is CASSKGGPEAFF. Here the CDR3 DNA reads TGTGCCAGCAGCAAGGGGGGCCCTGAAGCTTTCTTT. J is TRBJ1-1 and V is TRBV7-9, with a weak D call TRBD1 (6 bases). Germline V gives CDR1 SEHNR, CDR2 FQNEAQ (reference sequence). The ends were cut back, 5 bases at V and 6 bases at J, with 10 bases in the middle. The CDR3 has 12 residues.

This clone was found once. J is TRBJ1-1 and V is TRBV19; no definite D call. CDR3 length equals 14 residues. Looked up from germline, CDR1 is LNHDA and CDR2 is SQIVND (reference sequence). V lost 5 bases to trimming and J lost 4 bases, with 14 bases between them. CDR3 nucleotides: TGTGCCAGTAGTCTAAGGCGAAGAGGCACTGAAGCTTTCTTT. Translated, it gives CASSLRRRGTEAFF.

The chain is built from TRBV7-9 and TRBJ2-7, with no clear D. Germline V gene data show CDR1 as SEHNR and CDR2 as FQNEAQ (reference sequence). This CDR3 comprises 13 residues. Trimming cost V 8 bases and J 3 bases, with 14 bases left between them. CDR3 amino acids: CASGDGRVYEQYF. Written as DNA, the CDR3 is TGTGCCAGCGGAGACGGAAGGGTCTACGAGCAGTACTTC.

The chain has TRBV27 and TRBJ2-7, with TRBD1 identical over 9 bases. Trimming removed 5 bases from V and 2 bases from J; junction bases left unmatched: 7. The V gene's germline CDR1 is MNHEY and CDR2 SMNVEV (reference sequence). CDR3 length: 15 amino acids. CDR3: CASSARQGGTYEQYF. The CDR3 bases are TGTGCCAGCAGTGCCCGACAGGGGGGGACCTACGAGCAGTACTTC.

The J gene is TRBJ1-2, the V gene TRBV15; 10 bases match TRBD1. V lost 8 bases to trimming and J lost 2 bases; unmatched junction nucleotides: 2. Germline values: CDR1 LNHNV, CDR2 YYDKDF (reference sequence). The CDR3 has 13 residues. The chain's CDR3 is CATRDRGNYGYTF. The DNA for the CDR3 is TGTGCCACCCGGGACAGGGGCAACTATGGCTACACCTTC.

The rearrangement uses TRBV4-1 and TRBJ2-1; 8 bases match TRBD2. Per germline, CDR1 MGHRA and CDR2 YSYEKL. V lost 5 bases and J lost 4; bases outside the gene matches: 16. The CDR3 sequence is 18 residues long. Here the CDR3 DNA reads TGCGCCAGCAGCTCAGCGCCCGTTAGGGCTAGCGGGTACAATGAGCAGTTCTTC. This translates into CASSSAPVRASGYNEQFF.

To note about this clone: The identical CDR3 is also encoded by other nucleotide sequences in the sample. The CDR3 DNA follows: TGCGCCAGCAGCCAAGTATTGGGCGAGCAGTACTTC. Translating it yields CASSQVLGEQYF. The J gene is TRBJ2-7, the V gene TRBV4-1; no clear D gene. The V end was cut by 1 base, the J end by 6 bases, with 7 bases between. CDR3 length: 12 residues. CDR1 is MGHRA and CDR2 is YSYEKL in the germline V gene.